Reported below is one T cell receptor (beta chain). In the study's own analysis: How many nucleated cells were present was estimated from reference gene primer amplification. Sequencing used immunoSEQ multiplex PCR; TCRdb keeps in-frame clones, though not all of them. V and J calls and clone size are as listed in that table; D and trimming were resolved from the DNA. The data contain about 120,000 clones, approximately 88% of them seen just once; the ten biggest clones take up about 0.8%. Germline values: CDR1 MDHEN, CDR2 SYDVKM. The V gene lost 6 bases and the J gene lost 10 bases, with 16 bases spanning the gap. The CDR3 is 12 amino acids. This sample stems from a study of blood T cell repertoires in COVID-19. Study summary: Some COVID-19 samples were acute and others convalescent; all came from the United States, Italy and Spain. Sample material is recorded as cDNA or gDNA derived from T cells, B-cell-depleted T cells, or PBMCs.

Sequencing was done on a sample of peripheral blood. The V and J genes are TRBV28 and TRBJ2-7; a possible D gene is TRBD1 (6 bases). The sequence came from a woman in her seventies with acute or convalescent COVID-19. The CDR3: CASSSDRRHQYF. DNA of the CDR3: TGTGCCAGCAGCTCTGACAGGAGACATCAGTACTTC.